Below, 5 T cell receptor beta chains from the same sample are listed, as sequenced in a study of blood T cells in healthy people across ages. Primers used in a second PCR of roughly 6 to 11 cycles were a sample-barcoded 5' primer and a J-beta primer mix. In TCRdb, the 5' RACE reads were re-called with MiXCR into one record per CDR3 protein. This sample has some 670,000 distinct CDR3 sequences, with 40% to 65% found just once. The sample consisted of blood. All receptors come from an elderly woman in good health.

This clonotype has a count of ten or more. The gene calls are TRBV7-9 and TRBJ2-5; 12 bases align to TRBD2. The V gene end was trimmed by 5 bases and the J gene end by 3 bases; junction bases not matched to a gene: 4. This CDR3 is built from 15 residues. Germline V gives CDR1 SEHNR, CDR2 FQNEAQ (reference sequence). CDR3 loop: CASSIWTSGKETQYF. The CDR3 coding sequence is TGTGCCAGCAGCATCTGGACTAGCGGGAAAGAGACCCAGTACTTC.

The chain carries TRBV29-1 and TRBJ2-2, with 8 bases matching TRBD2. This CDR3 spans 13 amino acids. V lost 7 bases and J lost 6; bases outside the gene matches: 7. From germline, CDR1 is SQVTM and CDR2 ANQGSEA. The CDR3 protein is CSAASAGAGELFF. In DNA, the CDR3 is TGCAGCGCTGCTTCAGCGGGGGCCGGGGAGCTGTTTTTT.

The sample holds many counts of this clonotype. The CDR3 region has the DNA TGCAGCGTTGGGGTTGACAGGGCTCAGCCCCAGCATTTT. This sequence encodes CSVGVDRAQPQHF. V is TRBV29-1 and J is TRBJ1-5, with 7 bases lining up with TRBD1. The CDR3 has 13 residues. Germline assignment: CDR1 SQVTM and CDR2 ANQGSEA. V lost 4 bases, J lost 6 bases, and 6 bases stayed unmatched.

This clonotype was recorded at least ten times. The V call is TRBV7-9, the J call TRBJ2-7; 9 bases map to TRBD1. This CDR3 region has 21 residues. Germline CDR1 is SEHNR and CDR2 is FQNEAQ (reference sequence). Unmatched junction bases numbered 20, after V lost 1 base and J lost 1 base. In DNA, the CDR3 is TGTGCCAGCAGCTTAGGGACCGGGACAGGGTCCCTAATAGGGTCTTCCTACGAGCAGTACTTC. The encoded protein is CASSLGTGTGSLIGSSYEQYF.

This clonotype appeared a single time. The V gene is TRBV30, the J gene TRBJ2-7, with 7 bases identical to TRBD2. The CDR3 covers 14 residues. After removal of 1 base from V and 4 bases from J, the junction contained 7 bases not matched to a gene. The germline gives CDR1 GTSNPN, CDR2 SVGIG (reference sequence). This CDR3 is CAWSESGIVYEQYF. The CDR3 nucleotides read TGTGCCTGGAGTGAGAGCGGGATCGTATACGAGCAGTACTTC.